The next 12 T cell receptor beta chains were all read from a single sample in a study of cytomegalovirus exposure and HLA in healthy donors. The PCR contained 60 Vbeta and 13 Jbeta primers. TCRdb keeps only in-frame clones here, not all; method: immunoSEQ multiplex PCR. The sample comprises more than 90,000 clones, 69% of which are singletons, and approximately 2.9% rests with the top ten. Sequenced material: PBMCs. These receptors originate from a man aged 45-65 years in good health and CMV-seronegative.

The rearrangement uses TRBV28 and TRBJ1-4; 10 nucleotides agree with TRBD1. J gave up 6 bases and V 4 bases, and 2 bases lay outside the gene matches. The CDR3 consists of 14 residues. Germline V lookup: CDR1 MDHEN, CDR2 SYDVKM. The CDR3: CASSWDRGHEKLFF. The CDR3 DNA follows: TGTGCCAGCAGTTGGGACAGGGGACATGAAAAACTGTTTTTT.

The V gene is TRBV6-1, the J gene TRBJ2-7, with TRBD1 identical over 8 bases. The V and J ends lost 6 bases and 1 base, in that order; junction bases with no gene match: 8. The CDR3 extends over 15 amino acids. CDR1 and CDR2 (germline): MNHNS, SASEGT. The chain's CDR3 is CASSKRTGQSYEQYF. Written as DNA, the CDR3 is TGTGCCAGCAGCAAACGGACAGGGCAGTCCTACGAGCAGTACTTC.

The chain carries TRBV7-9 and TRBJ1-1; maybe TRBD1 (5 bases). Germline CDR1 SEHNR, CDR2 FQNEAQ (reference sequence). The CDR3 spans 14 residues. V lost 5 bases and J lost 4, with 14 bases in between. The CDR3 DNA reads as TGTGCCAGCAGCCAATACGCGGGGGGCACTGAAGCTTTCTTT. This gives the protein CASSQYAGGTEAFF.

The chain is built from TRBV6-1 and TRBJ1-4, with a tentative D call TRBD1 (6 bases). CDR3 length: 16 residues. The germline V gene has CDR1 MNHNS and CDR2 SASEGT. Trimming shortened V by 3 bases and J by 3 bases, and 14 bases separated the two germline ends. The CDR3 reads CASSDRGGVANEKLFF. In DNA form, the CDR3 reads TGTGCCAGCAGTGACAGGGGTGGTGTAGCTAATGAAAAACTGTTTTTT.

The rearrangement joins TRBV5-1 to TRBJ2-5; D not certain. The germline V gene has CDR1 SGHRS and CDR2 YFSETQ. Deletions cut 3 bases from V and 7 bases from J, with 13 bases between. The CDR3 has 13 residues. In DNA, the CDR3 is TGCGCCAGCAGCTCACCGGGTCTTGGGACCCAGTACTTC. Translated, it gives CASSSPGLGTQYF.

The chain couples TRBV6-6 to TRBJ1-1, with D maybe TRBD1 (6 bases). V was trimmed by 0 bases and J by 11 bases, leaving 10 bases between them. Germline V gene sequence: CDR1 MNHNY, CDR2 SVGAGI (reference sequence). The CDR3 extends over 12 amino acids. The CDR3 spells CASSYSTGWAFF. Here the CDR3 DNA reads TGTGCCAGCAGTTACTCAACAGGGTGGGCTTTCTTT.

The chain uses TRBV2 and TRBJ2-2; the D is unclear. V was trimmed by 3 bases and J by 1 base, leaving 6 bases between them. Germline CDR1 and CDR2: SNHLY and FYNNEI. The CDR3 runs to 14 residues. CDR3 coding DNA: TGTGCCAGCAGTGAGTCGGGGAACACCGGGGAGCTGTTTTTT. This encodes CASSESGNTGELFF.

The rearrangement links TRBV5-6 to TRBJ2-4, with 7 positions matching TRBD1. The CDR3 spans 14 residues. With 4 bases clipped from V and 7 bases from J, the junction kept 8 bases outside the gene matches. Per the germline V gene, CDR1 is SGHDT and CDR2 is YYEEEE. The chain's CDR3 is CASSHIPTGNIQYF. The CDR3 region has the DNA TGTGCCAGCAGCCATATACCGACAGGGAACATTCAGTACTTC. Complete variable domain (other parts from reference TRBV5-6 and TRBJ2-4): DAGVTQSPTHLIKTRGQQVTLRCSPKSGHDTVSWYQQALGQGPQFIFQYYEEEERQRGNFPDRFSGHQFPNYSSELNVNALLLGDSALYLCASSHIPTGNIQYFGAGTRLSVL.

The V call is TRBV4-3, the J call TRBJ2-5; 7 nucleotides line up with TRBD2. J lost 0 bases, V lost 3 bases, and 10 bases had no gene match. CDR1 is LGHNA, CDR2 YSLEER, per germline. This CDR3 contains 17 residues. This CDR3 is CASSHRYRSGDQETQYF. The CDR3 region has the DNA TGCGCCAGCAGCCACCGGTATAGGAGCGGGGACCAAGAGACCCAGTACTTC.

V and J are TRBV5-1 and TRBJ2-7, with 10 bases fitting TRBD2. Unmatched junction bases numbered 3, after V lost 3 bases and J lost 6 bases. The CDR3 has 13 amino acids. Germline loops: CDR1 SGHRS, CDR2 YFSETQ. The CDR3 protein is CASSSSSGSEQYV. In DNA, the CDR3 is TGCGCCAGCAGCTCCTCTAGCGGGAGCGAGCAGTACGTC.

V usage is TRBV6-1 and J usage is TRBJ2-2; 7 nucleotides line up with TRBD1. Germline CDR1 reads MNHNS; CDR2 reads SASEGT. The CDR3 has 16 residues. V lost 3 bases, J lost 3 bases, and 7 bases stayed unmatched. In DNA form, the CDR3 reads TGTGCCAGCAGTGACCGGGACAGACCATACACCGGGGAGCTGTTTTTT. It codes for CASSDRDRPYTGELFF.

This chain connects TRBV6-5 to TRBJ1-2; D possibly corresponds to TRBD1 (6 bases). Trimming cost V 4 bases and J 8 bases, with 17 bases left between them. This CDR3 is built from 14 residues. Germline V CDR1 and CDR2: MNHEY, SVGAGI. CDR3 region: CASSSLGQGRGYTF. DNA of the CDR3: TGTGCCAGCAGTTCCTTGGGCCAGGGGCGGGGCTACACCTTC.